The 8 T cell receptor beta chains reported below all come from one sample, sequenced in a study of identifying expanded T cells in peripheral blood. Sequenced by immunoSEQ multiplex PCR; TCRdb stores in-frame clones only, minus some. Of some 120,000 clones listed, 75% to 90% are singletons. Sequencing was done on a sample of blood. The source is a person aged 18 to 70 in good health.

In nucleotides, the CDR3 is TGTGCCAGCAGTCCCCAGCCTTACTCTGGAAACACCATATATTTT. Its protein is CASSPQPYSGNTIYF. The genes are TRBV6-6 and TRBJ1-3; D gene uncertain. CDR3 length: 15 residues. CDR1 and CDR2 from the germline V gene are MNHNY and SVGAGI (reference sequence). The V end lost 5 bases, the J end lost 0 bases, and 11 bases lay between the germline ends.

The CDR3 loop is CASSDSTTGTEAFF. CDR3 nucleotide sequence: TGCGCCAGCAGTGACTCAACGACAGGCACTGAAGCTTTCTTT. The chain recombines TRBV10-2 with TRBJ1-1; possibly TRBD1 for D (6 bases). Germline V CDR1 and CDR2: WSHSY, SAAADI. The CDR3 has 14 amino acids. The V end lost 3 bases, the J end lost 4 bases, and 12 bases lay between the germline ends.

The count of this clone is one. The rearrangement links TRBV6-5 to TRBJ1-2; 9 nucleotides align to TRBD1. V gave up 2 bases and J gave up 4 bases; unmatched junction bases: 2. The CDR3 has 14 amino acids. The germline V gene encodes CDR1 MNHEY and CDR2 SVGAGI. The CDR3 nucleotides read TGTGCCAGCAGTTACAAGGACAGGGGCTATGGCTACACCTTC. This translates into CASSYKDRGYGYTF.

Note on this clone: This same CDR3 is encoded by further DNA sequences in the sample. The chain is built from TRBV19 and TRBJ1-1; D is possibly TRBD1 (5 bases). Trimming took 5 bases from V and 2 from J, leaving 12 bases between them. The CDR3 loop spans 14 amino acids. Germline-derived CDR1 and CDR2 are LNHDA and SQIVND (reference sequence). CDR3 protein: CASSLGQLNTEAFF. The CDR3 region has the DNA TGTGCCAGTAGTTTGGGGCAGCTAAACACTGAAGCTTTCTTT.

The chain combines TRBV7-2 with TRBJ1-2; D not resolved. There are 15 residues in the CDR3. Looked up from germline, CDR1 is SGHTA and CDR2 is FQGNSA. Trimming removed 0 bases from V and 5 bases from J, with 13 bases in between. CDR3 sequence reads: CASSLANGPRYGYTF. CDR3 DNA: TGTGCCAGCAGCTTAGCTAATGGCCCTCGATATGGCTACACCTTC.

The V call is TRBV19, the J call TRBJ2-1; D assignment may be TRBD1 or TRBD2 (5 bases each). CDR3 size: 12 residues. The V and J ends lost 10 bases and 9 bases respectively, with 16 bases between them. CDR1 and CDR2 from the germline V gene are LNHDA and SQIVND (reference sequence). The chain's CDR3 is CATKGPLGEQFF. CDR3 sequence (DNA): TGTGCCACTAAGGGACCTTTAGGTGAGCAGTTCTTC.

The chain recombines TRBV19 with TRBJ1-6; TRBD1 is a possible D gene (5 bases). Per the germline V gene, CDR1 is LNHDA and CDR2 is SQIVND (reference sequence). V was trimmed by 3 bases and J by 8 bases, leaving 5 bases between them. This CDR3 spans 12 amino acids. The CDR3 reads CASSMGDSPLHF. Here the CDR3 DNA reads TGTGCCAGTAGTATGGGGGATTCACCCCTCCACTTT.

The CDR3 sequence: CATRSGEAFF. CDR3 in DNA: TGTGCCACCCGTTCGGGTGAAGCTTTCTTT. V is TRBV19 and J is TRBJ1-1; D unresolved. Trimming removed 10 bases from V and 7 bases from J, with 10 bases in between. Germline CDR1 LNHDA, CDR2 SQIVND (reference sequence). This CDR3 has 10 residues.